Listed below are T cell receptor beta chains from one sample, sequenced in a study of sequential checkpoint blockade in melanoma. Assay: immunoSEQ multiplex PCR; the TCRdb copy retains only in-frame clones and omits some. The sample lists about 22,000 clones; around 70% were seen once. The sequencing here drew on CD8+ T cells sorted from blood (inferred from file names), taken from a patient given nivolumab and ipilimumab in sequence. Source of these receptors: a human donor with melanoma. Both conserved end residues are part of each CDR3. The D gene is left open where the match is weak. Clone size is not always given. Where it is, it says once, few, many or a class for expanded clones.

d_call	v_call	j_call	cdr3_length	clone_size	cdr3_nt	cdr3_aa
NA	TRBV7-6	TRBJ1-1	13	NA	TGTGCCAGCAGCTTAGGGGAGGCAACTGAAGCTTTCTTT	CASSLGEATEAFF
TRBD1	TRBV7-9	TRBJ2-4	13	NA	TGTGCCAGCCTCGACAGGGGCCTAAACATTCAGTACTTC	CASLDRGLNIQYF
NA	TRBV18	TRBJ1-2	14	NA	TGTGCCAGCTCACCACCAAGACAGGACTATGGCTACACCTTC	CASSPPRQDYGYTF
TRBD2	TRBV5-1	TRBJ2-5	14	NA	TGCGCCAGCAGTCTGACTAGCGGGGAAGAGACCCAGTACTTC	CASSLTSGEETQYF
TRBD2	TRBV7-8	TRBJ2-1	16	few	TGTGCCAGCAGCCCTTACGGGGGGGGAATTAAAAATGAGCAGTTCTTC	CASSPYGGGIKNEQFF
TRBD1	TRBV11-3	TRBJ1-5	15	NA	TGTGCCAGCAGCTTTAGGGACAGGACTAATCAGCCCCAGCATTTT	CASSFRDRTNQPQHF
NA	TRBV7-9	TRBJ1-2	14	NA	TGTGCCAGCAGCTCGGCGCAGGGTTTATATGGCTACACCTTC	CASSSAQGLYGYTF
TRBD1	TRBV18	TRBJ2-7	10	NA	TGTGCTACAGGGGAAAACGAGCAGTACTTC	CATGENEQYF
NA	TRBV27	TRBJ1-5	15	NA	TGTGCCAGCAGTTTGGGGGAGGACGGCAATCAGCCCCAGCATTTT	CASSLGEDGNQPQHF
NA	TRBV2	TRBJ2-5	13	NA	TGTGCCAGCCGGACAGTCTACCAAGAGACCCAGTACTTC	CASRTVYQETQYF
NA	TRBV7-8	TRBJ1-4	15	NA	TGTGCCAGCAGCCCGATAGTCGACCCCGGGGAAAAACTGTTTTTT	CASSPIVDPGEKLFF
NA	TRBV5-4	TRBJ2-7	14	NA	TGTGCCAGCAGCTCCCTAGGTAGCTCCTACGAGCAGTACTTC	CASSSLGSSYEQYF
NA	TRBV28	TRBJ2-3	15	few	TGTGCCAGCAGTTTCGCCAGGAACAGTGGGGATACGCAGTATTTT	CASSFARNSGDTQYF
NA	TRBV2	TRBJ1-6	14	once	TGTGCCAGCAGTGTTCCGGACAGCAATTCACCCCTCCACTTT	CASSVPDSNSPLHF
TRBD1	TRBV10-3	TRBJ2-3	16	once	TGTGCCATCAGTCGAGGAACAGGGGGAAGTACAGATACGCAGTATTTT	CAISRGTGGSTDTQYF
NA	TRBV15	TRBJ2-7	14	NA	TGTGCCACCAGCATCCAGCGGGCCCGCTACGAGCAGTACTTC	CATSIQRARYEQYF
TRBD2	TRBV7-8	TRBJ2-1	16	NA	TGTGCCAGCAGCTCTCAGACTAGCGACTCCTACAATGAGCAGTTCTTC	CASSSQTSDSYNEQFF
TRBD1	TRBV2	TRBJ1-2	14	NA	TGTGCCAGCAGTGAAAGACAGGGGATTTATGGCTACACCTTC	CASSERQGIYGYTF
NA	TRBV6-5	TRBJ1-5	16	once	TGTGCCAGCAGTTACACCCCGGGACAACCAAATCAGCCCCAGCATTTT	CASSYTPGQPNQPQHF
NA	TRBV5-1	TRBJ1-1	16	NA	TGCGCCAGCAGCTTGGGGGTGGGGGCTTTGAACACTGAAGCTTTCTTT	CASSLGVGALNTEAFF
NA	TRBV4-3	TRBJ2-2	15	NA	TGCGCCAGCAGCCAAGACACAGGGATCCCCGGGGAGCTGTTTTTT	CASSQDTGIPGELFF
TRBD2	TRBV9	TRBJ2-5	14	NA	TGTGCCAGCAGCCCGACGGGACTAGCGGAGACCCAGTACTTC	CASSPTGLAETQYF
NA	TRBV6-5	TRBJ1-4	13	NA	TGTGCCAGCAGTGATGGCCTGGATGAAAAACTGTTTTTT	CASSDGLDEKLFF
TRBD1	TRBV28	TRBJ1-5	19	NA	TGTGCCAGCAGTTTCCCCGGGACAGGGACCACTTATAGCAATCAGCCCCAGCATTTT	CASSFPGTGTTYSNQPQHF
NA	TRBV11-3	TRBJ2-1	15	NA	TGTGCCAGCAGCAACAGGGGGGGTACAGTCAATGAGCAGTTCTTC	CASSNRGGTVNEQFF
NA	TRBV9	TRBJ2-3	15	NA	TGTGCCAGCAGCGACACCTCTAGAAAAACAGATACGCAGTATTTT	CASSDTSRKTDTQYF
NA	TRBV9	TRBJ1-6	17	NA	TGTGCCAGCAGAGCCCCAGACGGTTTCGGGAATAATTCACCCCTCCACTTT	CASRAPDGFGNNSPLHF
TRBD1	TRBV9	TRBJ1-2	15	NA	TGTGCCAGCAGCCCTCCCGTAGGCAGGGGGCAAGGCTACACCTTC	CASSPPVGRGQGYTF
NA	TRBV18	TRBJ2-6	16	few	TGTGCCAGCTCACCACCGAGGTACTCTGGGGCCAACGTCCTGACTTTC	CASSPPRYSGANVLTF
NA	TRBV11-2	TRBJ2-1	12	NA	TGTGCCAGCAGCCCGGGGGGCCATGAGCAGTTCTTC	CASSPGGHEQFF
NA	TRBV5-4	TRBJ1-2	17	NA	TGTGCCAGCAGCTTGGGTCAGGCTTGGGGGCGGGACTATGGCTACACCTTC	CASSLGQAWGRDYGYTF
TRBD1	TRBV4-1	TRBJ1-2	15	NA	TGCGCCAGCAGCCAAGACCCGACAGGGGTTATGGGCTACACCTTC	CASSQDPTGVMGYTF
NA	TRBV4-1	TRBJ2-1	16	NA	TGCGCCAGCAGCCAAGGGGTACGAGCGGCGTACAATGAGCAGTTCTTC	CASSQGVRAAYNEQFF